This record concerns one T cell receptor (beta chain) sequence. What it binds is not known. Selected positively for CCR7 and CD45RO-negative, naive CD8 cells excluded terminally differentiated effector memory CD45RA+ cells. This entry comes from a study of shared clonotypes between healthy human individuals. General observations from the study: Clonotypes that were shared across a few donors made up roughly 5% of naive CD4 clonotypes.

The assay was run at deep level. TCRdb keeps only in-frame clones here, not all; method: immunoSEQ multiplex PCR. Of hundreds of thousands of clones detected, almost 95% appear once; the ten largest clones hold nearly 25%. This TCR was sampled from a man between 25 and 39 years old in good health. Input material: naive CD8+ T cells sorted from blood.

The CDR3 loop reads CASSYTGGSNQPQHF. The DNA of the CDR3 is TGTGCCAGCAGTTACACAGGGGGCTCGAATCAGCCCCAGCATTTT. The chain carries TRBV6-6 and TRBJ1-5; 9 positions agree with TRBD1. This CDR3 region has 15 residues. CDR1 is MNHNY and CDR2 is SVGAGI in the germline V gene (reference sequence). The J segment lost 4 bases and the V segment lost 2 bases, leaving 3 bases of the junction unmatched.